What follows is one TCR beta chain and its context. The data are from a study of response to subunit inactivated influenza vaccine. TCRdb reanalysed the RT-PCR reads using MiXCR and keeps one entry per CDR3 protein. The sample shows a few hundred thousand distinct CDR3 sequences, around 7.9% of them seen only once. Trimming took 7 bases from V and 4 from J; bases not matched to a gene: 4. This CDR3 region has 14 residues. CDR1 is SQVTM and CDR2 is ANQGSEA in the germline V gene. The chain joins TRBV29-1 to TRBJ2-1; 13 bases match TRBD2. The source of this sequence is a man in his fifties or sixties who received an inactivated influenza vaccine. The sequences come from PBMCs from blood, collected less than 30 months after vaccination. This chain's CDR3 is CSGRLAGGYNEQFF. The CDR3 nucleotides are TGCAGCGGGCGACTAGCGGGGGGATACAATGAGCAGTTCTTC.